These 25 T cell receptor beta chains were all obtained from the same sample, sequenced in a study of shared clonotypes between healthy human individuals. Sequencing used immunoSEQ multiplex PCR; TCRdb keeps in-frame clones, though not all of them. The sample holds hundreds of thousands of clones, over 65% seen once. Sample: memory CD4+ T cells sorted from blood. Subset defined: CD45RA-negative fraction. The receptors were sampled from a woman aged 25 to 39 in good health.

This clone was detected only once. The CDR3 protein is CASSLEQGIRAFF. The CDR3 DNA sequence: TGTGCCAGCAGCTTAGAGCAAGGAATTCGAGCTTTCTTT. The chain has TRBV11-2 and TRBJ1-1; D is undetermined. The CDR3 spans 13 residues. V gave up 0 bases and J gave up 10 bases, with 12 bases separating them. Per the germline V gene, CDR1 is SGHAT and CDR2 is FQNNGV.

J is TRBJ2-6 and V is TRBV7-8; possible D gene TRBD2, 5 bases. The germline V gene encodes CDR1 SGHVS and CDR2 FQNEAQ. With 5 bases removed from V and 0 bases from J, the gap between germline ends came to 14 bases. This CDR3 region has 17 residues. The DNA for the CDR3 is TGTGCCAGCAGCCCCACTAGTCCTATCTCTGGGGCCAACGTCCTGACTTTC. It codes for CASSPTSPISGANVLTF.

This chain connects TRBV9 to TRBJ1-2; D is uncertain. The length of the CDR3 is 16 residues. In germline, CDR1 is SGDLS, CDR2 YYNGEE. V lost 3 bases and J 5 bases, leaving 20 bases between the germline ends. The CDR3 region has the DNA TGTGCCAGCAGCGCCCGAGAACGACAAAGCAGATATGGCTACACCTTC. It specifies CASSARERQSRYGYTF. The variable domain in full, with the rest retrieved from reference TRBV9 and TRBJ1-2, is DSGVTQTPKHLITATGQRVTLRCSPRSGDLSVYWYQQSLDQGLQFLIQYYNGEERAKGNILERFSAQQFPDLHSELNLSSLELGDSALYFCASSARERQSRYGYTFGSGTRLTVV.

The rearrangement uses TRBV28 and TRBJ1-2; the D gene is possibly TRBD1 (6 bases). Looked up from germline, CDR1 is MDHEN and CDR2 is SYDVKM. V gave up 6 bases and J gave up 5 bases, with 16 bases separating them. There are 14 residues in the CDR3. CDR3 sequence reads: CASRTPGAGYGYTF. DNA of the CDR3: TGTGCCAGCAGAACTCCAGGGGCGGGGTATGGCTACACCTTC.

Of note for this clone: This likely reflects a read error, since a far larger clone is one base away. This chain links TRBV5-1 with TRBJ2-2, with D perhaps TRBD1 (6 bases). The CDR3 covers 15 residues. Looked up from germline, CDR1 is SGHRS and CDR2 is YFSETQ. The CDR3 DNA reads as TGCGCCGGCAGCCAGCAACAGGGTTTCACCGGGGAGCTGTTTTTT. This sequence encodes CAGSQQQGFTGELFF. Full variable domain (remainder filled in from reference TRBV5-1 and TRBJ2-2): KAGVTQTPRYLIKTRGQQVTLSCSPISGHRSVSWYQQTPGQGLQFLFEYFSETQRNKGNFPGRFSGRQFSNSRSEMNVSTLELGDSALYLCAGSQQQGFTGELFFGEGSRLTVL.

This chain joins TRBV18 and TRBJ2-1; TRBD2 might be the D (6 bases). The CDR3 has 15 residues. Per the germline V gene, CDR1 is KGHSH and CDR2 is LQKENI. V lost 4 bases and J lost 0, with 10 bases in between. For the CDR3, the DNA is TGTGCCAGCTCACTAGCGGAAAGCTCCTACAATGAGCAGTTCTTC. Translation: CASSLAESSYNEQFF.

This clone was recorded once. The rearrangement joins TRBV15 to TRBJ2-7; D is ambiguous. Germline CDR1 reads LNHNV; CDR2 reads YYDKDF (reference sequence). V shed 0 bases and J shed 2 bases, with 8 bases lying between them. The CDR3 consists of 14 residues. CDR3 amino acids: CATSRELSTYEQYF. CDR3 DNA: TGTGCCACCAGCAGAGAACTGAGCACCTACGAGCAGTACTTC. The full variable domain, its missing parts supplied by reference TRBV15 and TRBJ2-7, is DAMVIQNPRYQVTQFGKPVTLSCSQTLNHNVMYWYQQKSSQAPKLLFHYYDKDFNNEADTPDNFQSRRPNTSFCFLDIRSPGLGDTAMYLCATSRELSTYEQYFGPGTRLTVT.

A single count supports this clone. The chain couples TRBV28 to TRBJ2-7; 9 bases are shared with TRBD1. The CDR3 is 15 residues long. The V segment lost 5 bases and the J segment 4 bases; nucleotides outside the gene matches: 9. Germline-derived CDR1 and CDR2 are MDHEN and SYDVKM. CDR3 sequence: CASSTQHRGLYEQYF. CDR3 DNA sequence: TGTGCCAGCAGTACCCAACACAGGGGGCTTTACGAGCAGTACTTC.

The chain has TRBV28 and TRBJ1-2, with D possibly being TRBD1 (6 bases). The CDR3 is 15 residues long. The germline V gene encodes CDR1 MDHEN and CDR2 SYDVKM. V dropped 4 bases and J dropped 1 base, with 13 bases sitting between them. This chain's CDR3 is CASSSQGRGNYGYTF. The CDR3 bases are TGTGCCAGCAGTTCCCAGGGGCGCGGTAACTATGGCTACACCTTC.

The table lists this clone with a few counts. A read error is likely, as this CDR3 ends without the conserved phenylalanine or tryptophan. The limits of the CDR3 on the DNA are not certain, so only TCRdb's listed CDR3 is given. This chain uses TRBV20-1 with TRBJ1-2; TRBD1, as called in the table, went unchecked against the DNA. Germline V CDR1 and CDR2: DFQATT, SNEGSKA (reference sequence). The CDR3 is 10 residues long, counting both termini. This CDR3 is CSAEPSRDTV.

This clone was found once. A much larger clone differs from this one at a single base, so this may be a read error. This chain uses TRBV6-5 with TRBJ2-7; D not certain. Germline V gene sequence: CDR1 MNHEY, CDR2 SVGAGI. Trimming pared 5 bases from V and 8 bases from J, leaving 16 bases between. CDR3 length: 13 residues. The CDR3 DNA reads TGTGCCAGCAGTGAACCTTACCGCGGCAAGCAGTACTTC. Protein sequence: CASSEPYRGKQYF.

The gene calls are TRBV28 and TRBJ2-2, with 14 nucleotides matching TRBD2. This CDR3 is built from 15 residues. Germline assignment: CDR1 MDHEN and CDR2 SYDVKM. The V gene end was trimmed by 6 bases and the J gene end by 9 bases; junction bases not matched to a gene: 6. The CDR3 reads CASRRLAGGPRELFF. CDR3 bases: TGTGCCAGCAGACGACTAGCGGGAGGGCCCCGGGAGCTGTTTTTT.

V and J are TRBV6-6 and TRBJ2-1; 9 bases are a match to TRBD1. Germline V gene lookup returns CDR1 MNHNY and CDR2 SVGAGI (reference sequence). V trimming: 7 bases; J trimming: 9 bases; junction bases outside the gene matches: 13. This CDR3 has 15 amino acids. CDR3 amino acids: CASKRRDRVRGEQFF. CDR3 DNA sequence: TGTGCCAGCAAAAGGCGGGACAGGGTGAGGGGTGAGCAGTTCTTC.

This rearrangement joins TRBV6-1 to TRBJ2-7; TRBD1 agrees at 9 bases. Germline assignment: CDR1 MNHNS and CDR2 SASEGT. The CDR3 spans 14 residues. The J segment lost 6 bases and the V segment lost 2 bases, leaving 5 bases of the junction unmatched. Written as DNA, the CDR3 is TGTGCCAGCAGTGAATGGCGGACAGGGGTCGAGCAGTACTTC. Encoded protein: CASSEWRTGVEQYF.

This rearrangement joins TRBV2 to TRBJ1-2; 8 nucleotides align to TRBD1. Germline CDR1 and CDR2: SNHLY and FYNNEI. V lost 5 bases and J lost 5; bases outside the gene matches: 7. This CDR3 has 14 amino acids. This CDR3 reads CASSSQGAEYGYTF. The CDR3 nucleotides read TGTGCCAGCAGTAGCCAGGGGGCAGAATATGGCTACACCTTC. The whole variable domain, remainder taken from reference TRBV2 and TRBJ1-2, is EPEVTQTPSHQVTQMGQEVILRCVPISNHLYFYWYRQILGQKVEFLVSFYNNEISEKSEIFDDQFSVERPDGSNFTLKIRSTKLEDSAMYFCASSSQGAEYGYTFGSGTRLTVV.

The CDR3 nucleotides read TGCGCCAGCAGCTTGGTCCTGGGCAAGAACACTGAAGCTTTCTTT. This translates into CASSLVLGKNTEAFF. The chain employs TRBV5-1 and TRBJ1-1; D unresolved. This CDR3 is 15 amino acids long. CDR1 is SGHRS and CDR2 is YFSETQ in the germline V gene. V gave up 0 bases and J gave up 1 base, with 10 bases separating them.

This clone turned up a few times. This chain joins TRBV30 and TRBJ2-2; no firm D call. Trimming cost V 1 base and J 0 bases, with 3 bases left between them. The CDR3 is made up of 13 amino acids. Germline V CDR1 and CDR2: GTSNPN, SVGIG (reference sequence). The CDR3 region is CAWSAPNTGELFF. CDR3 coding DNA: TGTGCCTGGAGTGCTCCGAACACCGGGGAGCTGTTTTTT.

The genes are TRBV28 and TRBJ1-1, with a tentative D call TRBD1 (5 bases). V was shortened by 6 bases and J by 0 bases, with 17 bases between the two germline ends. The CDR3 is 16 amino acids. Germline CDR1 is MDHEN and CDR2 is SYDVKM. The CDR3 DNA reads TGTGCCAGCAGCTCGGGAGGGGTCTATATGAACACTGAAGCTTTCTTT. Its protein product is CASSSGGVYMNTEAFF.

Here the CDR3 reads CASSEQETQYF. As DNA, the CDR3 is TGTGCCAGCAGCGAACAAGAGACCCAGTACTTC. This sequence joins TRBV5-4 and TRBJ2-5; D not certain. V lost 4 bases and J 2 bases, leaving 3 bases between the germline ends. The CDR3 has 11 residues. Germline-derived CDR1 and CDR2 are SGHNT and YYREEE (reference sequence).

V is TRBV5-1 and J is TRBJ2-2; maybe TRBD2 (6 bases). The CDR3 runs 13 residues. Germline V CDR1 and CDR2: SGHRS, YFSETQ. Trimming shortened V by 3 bases and J by 5 bases, and 8 bases separated the two germline ends. DNA for the CDR3: TGCGCCAGCAGCTGGGGGGAGACCGGGGAGCTGTTTTTT. This codes for CASSWGETGELFF.

The rearrangement links TRBV5-1 to TRBJ2-2; no clear D gene. The germline V gene has CDR1 SGHRS and CDR2 YFSETQ. V was clipped by 4 bases and J by 3 bases, with 13 bases between them. The length of the CDR3 is 15 residues. The CDR3 sequence: CASSASSTDTGELFF. In nucleotides, the CDR3 is TGCGCCAGCAGCGCGAGTTCGACGGACACCGGGGAGCTGTTTTTT. The variable domain in full, completed from reference TRBV5-1 and TRBJ2-2, reads KAGVTQTPRYLIKTRGQQVTLSCSPISGHRSVSWYQQTPGQGLQFLFEYFSETQRNKGNFPGRFSGRQFSNSRSEMNVSTLELGDSALYLCASSASSTDTGELFFGEGSRLTVL.

The sample holds one count of this clone. The gene calls are TRBV30 and TRBJ2-7; the match to TRBD2 covers 14 bases. The CDR3 has 16 amino acids. Germline assignment: CDR1 GTSNPN and CDR2 SVGIG (reference sequence). Trimming at V came to 1 base and at J to 0 bases, leaving 2 bases not matched to a gene. The CDR3, as DNA: TGTGCCTGGAGTGGGACTAGCGGGGGGAGCTCCTACGAGCAGTACTTC. This codes for CAWSGTSGGSSYEQYF. The complete variable domain, with remaining parts taken from reference TRBV30 and TRBJ2-7, reads SQTIHQWPATLVQPVGSPLSLECTVEGTSNPNLYWYRQAAGRGLQLLFYSVGIGQISSEVPQNLSASRPQDRQFILSSKKLLLSDSGFYLCAWSGTSGGSSYEQYFGPGTRLTVT.

The chain links TRBV29-1 to TRBJ1-2, with 10 nucleotides matching TRBD1. The V and J ends lost 4 bases and 2 bases, in that order; junction bases with no gene match: 16. CDR1 and CDR2 from the germline V gene are SQVTM and ANQGSEA. CDR3 length: 18 amino acids. The CDR3 DNA sequence: TGCAGCGTTGGTGGATTGACAGGGGGCGAGACAGTGAACTATGGCTACACCTTC. It yields the protein CSVGGLTGGETVNYGYTF. The complete variable domain, with remaining parts taken from reference TRBV29-1 and TRBJ1-2, reads SAVISQKPSRDICQRGTSLTIQCQVDSQVTMMFWYRQQPGQSLTLIATANQGSEATYESGFVIDKFPISRPNLTFSTLTVSNMSPEDSSIYLCSVGGLTGGETVNYGYTFGSGTRLTVV.

J is TRBJ2-2 and V is TRBV19; D call uncertain. V gave up 7 bases and J gave up 2 bases, with 8 bases separating them. This CDR3 region has 13 residues. Looked up from germline, CDR1 is LNHDA and CDR2 is SQIVND (reference sequence). The CDR3 nucleotides read TGTGCCAGTATTACAGCAAACACCGGGGAGCTGTTTTTT. This codes for CASITANTGELFF.

The chain couples TRBV6-6 to TRBJ1-1; possibly TRBD1 for D (5 bases). Germline-derived CDR1 and CDR2 are MNHNY and SVGAGI (reference sequence). The V end lost 4 bases, the J end lost 1 base, and 13 bases lay between the germline ends. This CDR3 has 15 residues. CDR3 loop: CASSSGGTQNTEAFF. The CDR3 coding sequence is TGTGCCAGCAGTTCAGGAGGGACTCAGAACACTGAAGCTTTCTTT.